The sequence of this TCR beta chain was determined in a study of T cell responses to AZD1222 COVID-19 vaccine. Study-level findings and limits: Spike-wide vaccine-associated CD4 TCRs dominated at 160-218 and 743-854. Spike-specific TCRs gained breadth and depth after people received two AZD1222 doses.

Data came from immunoSEQ multiplex PCR; TCRdb stores just in-frame clones and leaves some out. The table records 150,000 to 200,000 clones, approximately 92% of them present only once. As concerns this clone: No antigen is known for it.

The CDR3 loop spans 13 amino acids. The V gene's germline CDR1 is SNHLY and CDR2 FYNNEI. V was shortened by 9 bases and J by 4 bases, with 13 bases between the two germline ends. This chain connects TRBV2 to TRBJ1-5; D unresolved. This material consisted of peripheral blood, taken 28 days after the second dose of the MenACWY control vaccine. The source is an adult who received the MenACWY meningococcal vaccine as a control. The CDR3 DNA sequence: TGTGCCAGTGGACGGGAGCTAAATCAGCCCCAGCATTTT. Amino acid sequence: CASGRELNQPQHF.